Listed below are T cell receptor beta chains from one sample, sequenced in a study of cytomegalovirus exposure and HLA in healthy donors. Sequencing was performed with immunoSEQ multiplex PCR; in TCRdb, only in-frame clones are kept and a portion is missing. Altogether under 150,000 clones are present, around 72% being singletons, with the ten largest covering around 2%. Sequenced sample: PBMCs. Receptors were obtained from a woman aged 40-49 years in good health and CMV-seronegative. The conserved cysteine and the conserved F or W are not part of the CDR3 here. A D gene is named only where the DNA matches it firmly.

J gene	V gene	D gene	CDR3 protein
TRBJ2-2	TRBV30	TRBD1	AWSGQARELF
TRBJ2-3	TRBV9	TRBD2	ASSVVAGGPTSTDTQY
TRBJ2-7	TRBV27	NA	ASSYRTASSYEQY
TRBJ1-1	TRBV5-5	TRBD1	ASSKQGMNTEAF
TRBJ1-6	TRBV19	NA	ASSTQGYNSPLH
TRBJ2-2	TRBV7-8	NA	ASSSRQSPNTGELF
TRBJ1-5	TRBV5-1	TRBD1	ASTNKRTGKPQH
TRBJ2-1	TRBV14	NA	ASSQDGNFDEQF
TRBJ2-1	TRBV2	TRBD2	ASTGLAGGEQF
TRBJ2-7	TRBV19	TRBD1	ASSRGQEVYEQY
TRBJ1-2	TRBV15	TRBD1	ATSPQGNYGYT
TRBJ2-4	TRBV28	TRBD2	ASSASGGARGNIQY
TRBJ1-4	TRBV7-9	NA	ASSFSATNEKLF